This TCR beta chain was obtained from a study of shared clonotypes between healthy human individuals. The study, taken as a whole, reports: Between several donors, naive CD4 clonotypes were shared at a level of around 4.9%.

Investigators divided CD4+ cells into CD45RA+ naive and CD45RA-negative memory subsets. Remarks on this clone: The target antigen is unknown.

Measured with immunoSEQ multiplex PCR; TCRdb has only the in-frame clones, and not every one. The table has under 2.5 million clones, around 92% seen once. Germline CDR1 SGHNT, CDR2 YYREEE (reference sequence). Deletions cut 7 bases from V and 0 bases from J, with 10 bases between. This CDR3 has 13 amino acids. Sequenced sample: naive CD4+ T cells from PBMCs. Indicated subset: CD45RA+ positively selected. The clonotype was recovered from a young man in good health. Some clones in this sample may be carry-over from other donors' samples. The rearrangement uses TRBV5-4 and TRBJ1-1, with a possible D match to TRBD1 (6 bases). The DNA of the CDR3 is TGTGCCAGCGGACAGATAATGAACACTGAAGCTTTCTTT. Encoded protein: CASGQIMNTEAFF.